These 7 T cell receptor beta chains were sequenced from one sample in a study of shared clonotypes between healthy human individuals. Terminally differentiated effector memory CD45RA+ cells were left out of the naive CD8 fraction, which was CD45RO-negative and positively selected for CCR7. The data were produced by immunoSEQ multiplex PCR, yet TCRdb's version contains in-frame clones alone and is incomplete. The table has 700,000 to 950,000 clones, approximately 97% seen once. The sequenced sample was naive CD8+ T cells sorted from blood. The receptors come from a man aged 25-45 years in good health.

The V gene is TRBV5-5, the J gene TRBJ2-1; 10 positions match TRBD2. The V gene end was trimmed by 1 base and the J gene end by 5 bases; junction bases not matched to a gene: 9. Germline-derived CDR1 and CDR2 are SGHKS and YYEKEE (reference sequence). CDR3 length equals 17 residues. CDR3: CASSLLSWTSGNNEQFF. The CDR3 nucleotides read TGTGCCAGCAGCTTGCTTTCGTGGACTAGCGGAAACAATGAGCAGTTCTTC.

DNA of the CDR3: TGCGCCAGCAGCCAAGAACAGGGCGACCCCTACAATGAGCAGTTCTTC. Its protein is CASSQEQGDPYNEQFF. The chain combines TRBV4-3 with TRBJ2-1, with TRBD1 as a possible D gene (6 bases). The CDR3 contains 16 residues. Germline loops: CDR1 LGHNA, CDR2 YSLEER. V lost 0 bases and J lost 2, with 11 bases in between.

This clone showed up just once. The CDR3 sequence is CASSLGHTNTEAFF. The CDR3 nucleotides are TGTGCCAGCAGCTTGGGACATACGAACACTGAAGCTTTCTTT. The chain is built from TRBV5-5 and TRBJ1-1; no reliable D call. Trimming pared 0 bases from V and 1 base from J, leaving 7 bases between. Germline V gene lookup returns CDR1 SGHKS and CDR2 YYEKEE (reference sequence). The CDR3 contains 14 residues.

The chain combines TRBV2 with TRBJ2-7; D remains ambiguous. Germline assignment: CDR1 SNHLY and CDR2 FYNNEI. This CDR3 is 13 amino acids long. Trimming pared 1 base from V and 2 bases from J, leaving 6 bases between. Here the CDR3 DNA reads TGTGCCAGCAGTGAAGACACCCCCTACGAGCAGTACTTC. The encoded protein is CASSEDTPYEQYF.

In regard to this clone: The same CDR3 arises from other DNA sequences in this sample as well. CDR3 sequence (DNA): TGTGCCAGCAGCTTAGTCCCCGGGGAGCTGTTTTTT. Residues: CASSLVPGELFF. The chain recombines TRBV7-9 with TRBJ2-2; no clear D. The CDR3 consists of 12 residues. V was shortened by 1 base and J by 6 bases, with 3 bases between the two germline ends. CDR1 is SEHNR, CDR2 FQNEAQ, per germline (reference sequence).

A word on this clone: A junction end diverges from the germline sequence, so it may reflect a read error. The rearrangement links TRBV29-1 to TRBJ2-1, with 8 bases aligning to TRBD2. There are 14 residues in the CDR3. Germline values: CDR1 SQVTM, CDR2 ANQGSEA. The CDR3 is CSFDGLAGFHEQFF. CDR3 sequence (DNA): TGCAGCTTTGACGGGCTAGCGGGTTTTCATGAGCAGTTCTTC.

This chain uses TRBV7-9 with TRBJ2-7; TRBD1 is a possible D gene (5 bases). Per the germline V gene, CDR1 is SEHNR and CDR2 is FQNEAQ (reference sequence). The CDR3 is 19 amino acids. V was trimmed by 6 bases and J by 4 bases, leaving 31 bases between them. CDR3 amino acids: CASSSPRTSGIASGYEQYF. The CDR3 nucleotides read TGTGCCAGCAGTAGCCCCCGGACCTCAGGGATAGCTTCTGGATACGAGCAGTACTTC.